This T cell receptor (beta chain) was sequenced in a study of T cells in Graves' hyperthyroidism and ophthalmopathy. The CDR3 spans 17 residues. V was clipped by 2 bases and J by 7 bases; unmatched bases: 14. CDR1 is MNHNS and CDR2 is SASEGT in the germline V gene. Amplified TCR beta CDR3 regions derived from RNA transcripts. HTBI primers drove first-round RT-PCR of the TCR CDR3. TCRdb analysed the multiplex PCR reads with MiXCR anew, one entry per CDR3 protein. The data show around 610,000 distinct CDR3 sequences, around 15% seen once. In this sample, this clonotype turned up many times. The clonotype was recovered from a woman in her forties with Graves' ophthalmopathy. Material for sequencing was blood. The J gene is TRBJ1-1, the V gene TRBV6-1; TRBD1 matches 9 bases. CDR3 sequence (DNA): TGTGCCAGCAGTGAATTACCTATGGGACAGGGACGGGGTGAAGCTTTCTTT. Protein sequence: CASSELPMGQGRGEAFF.